A single sample gave rise to the 4 T cell receptor beta chains below, sequenced in a study of cytomegalovirus exposure and HLA in healthy donors. Sequenced by immunoSEQ multiplex PCR; TCRdb stores in-frame clones only, minus some. The sample lists approximately 59,000 clones, 80% to 95% occurring once. The sample consisted of PBMCs. These receptors all stem from a young man in good health and CMV-seropositive.

The V gene is TRBV5-5, the J gene TRBJ2-1, with D possibly TRBD2 on 5 matching bases. Germline-derived CDR1 and CDR2 are SGHKS and YYEKEE (reference sequence). The germline V and J ends were trimmed by 1 base and 0 bases, with 8 bases remaining between them. The CDR3 has 15 amino acids. The CDR3 loop is CASSLSGSSYNEQFF. For the CDR3, the DNA is TGTGCCAGCAGCTTGTCTGGGAGCTCCTACAATGAGCAGTTCTTC.

The chain uses TRBV28 and TRBJ2-5; D is possibly TRBD2 (5 bases). CDR1 MDHEN and CDR2 SYDVKM come from the germline V gene. This CDR3 has 17 residues. Trimming removed 8 bases at V and 2 bases at J, with 24 bases between. DNA of the CDR3: TGTGCCAGCCCCCCATCTCGGAGGCCGCCCCTGCAAGAGACCCAGTACTTC. It specifies CASPPSRRPPLQETQYF. Filled out from reference TRBV28 and TRBJ2-5, the complete variable domain reads DVKVTQSSRYLVKRTGEKVFLECVQDMDHENMFWYRQDPGLGLRLIYFSYDVKMKEKGDIPEGYSVSREKKERFSLILESASTNQTSMYLCASPPSRRPPLQETQYFGPGTRLLVL.

This chain uses TRBV30 with TRBJ2-7, with 7 bases identical to TRBD2. Germline V gives CDR1 GTSNPN, CDR2 SVGIG (reference sequence). The length of the CDR3 is 16 residues. The J segment lost 7 bases and the V segment lost 1 base, leaving 16 bases of the junction unmatched. CDR3 loop: CAWSEVGAAAGGEQYF. Here the CDR3 DNA reads TGTGCCTGGAGTGAGGTTGGGGCAGCGGCCGGGGGGGAGCAGTACTTC.

This CDR3 is CASSQSRGQGPNSGYF. The CDR3 DNA is TGTGCCAGCAGCCAATCGCGGGGACAGGGCCCTAACAGCGGATACTTC. The chain has TRBV16 and TRBJ2-7; TRBD1 agrees at 9 bases. The CDR3 is made up of 16 amino acids. CDR1 is KGHSY, CDR2 FQNENV, per germline. Germline trimming cut 0 bases from V and 13 bases from J; bases unmatched to any gene: 16.